A single sample gave rise to the 13 T cell receptor beta chains below, sequenced in a study of cytomegalovirus exposure and HLA in healthy donors (dated by TCRdb to the late 2010s). To prepare the library, the immunoSEQ multiplex PCR assay was applied. For the multiplex PCR, a mixture combining 60 forward primers for TCR Vbeta segments and 13 reverse primers for TCR Jbeta segments was used. Here the immuneACCESS table is served through TCRdb, limited to in-frame sequences with V and J called. Missing clones are a known gap in these copies; in checked studies unresolved V genes cover under half, and the rest lacks a known reason. Recorded for this sample are about 55,000 clones; approximately 71% of them occurred a single time. The ten largest make up approximately 30% of the sample. The sequenced material came from PBMCs. The receptors shown here come from a man in his forties or fifties in good health and CMV-seropositive.

The chain recombines TRBV14 with TRBJ1-1; TRBD1 matches 8 bases. Germline trimming cut 1 base from V and 4 bases from J; bases unmatched to any gene: 2. The CDR3 sequence is 14 residues long. Germline-derived CDR1 and CDR2 are SGHDN and FVKESK. CDR3 coding DNA: TGTGCCAGCAGCCAAGCCACAGGGGGCACTGAAGCTTTCTTT. Its translation is CASSQATGGTEAFF.

This sequence joins TRBV5-4 and TRBJ1-2; D call uncertain. Between the trimmed V and J ends, which lost 5 bases and 4 bases, there was a span of 12 bases. Germline V gene lookup returns CDR1 SGHNT and CDR2 YYREEE (reference sequence). This CDR3 region has 13 residues. CDR3 loop: CASSFRTSYGYTF. The CDR3 DNA reads TGTGCCAGCAGTTTCAGGACTTCCTATGGCTACACCTTC.

The rearrangement uses TRBV10-1 and TRBJ1-1; D is unclear. V was clipped by 4 bases and J by 1 base, with 4 bases between them. Per the germline V gene, CDR1 is WNHNN and CDR2 is SYGVQD (reference sequence). The CDR3 extends over 12 amino acids. The CDR3 spells CASSGQNTEAFF. The CDR3 coding sequence is TGCGCCAGCAGTGGACAGAACACTGAAGCTTTCTTT.

V is TRBV5-1 and J is TRBJ2-5; TRBD2 matches at 8 bases. Trimming removed 0 bases from V and 2 bases from J; junction bases left unmatched: 12. Germline CDR1 SGHRS, CDR2 YFSETQ. The CDR3 contains 18 residues. CDR3 nucleotide sequence: TGCGCCAGCAGCTTGGCCTTTCGGACTAGCTTACGTCAAGAGACCCAGTACTTC. Its protein is CASSLAFRTSLRQETQYF.

V and J are TRBV7-8 and TRBJ2-5; 9 nucleotides agree with TRBD1. Germline-derived CDR1 and CDR2 are SGHVS and FQNEAQ. V lost 5 bases to trimming and J lost 5 bases; unmatched junction nucleotides: 18. The CDR3 is made up of 18 amino acids. This CDR3 is CASSRPPRHRGHEETQYF. The DNA of the CDR3 is TGTGCCAGCAGCCGACCCCCTCGTCACAGGGGGCACGAGGAGACCCAGTACTTC.

The chain links TRBV6-5 to TRBJ1-5, with a tentative D call TRBD1 (5 bases). CDR3 length: 14 residues. The V and J ends lost 6 bases and 7 bases respectively, with 16 bases between them. Germline assignment: CDR1 MNHEY and CDR2 SVGAGI. CDR3 loop: CASSRALTGQPQHF. In nucleotides, the CDR3 is TGTGCCAGCAGCCGAGCGCTAACAGGCCAGCCCCAGCATTTT.

V and J are TRBV20-1 and TRBJ2-3; D gene ambiguous. CDR3 size: 11 residues. Germline V lookup: CDR1 DFQATT, CDR2 SNEGSKA (reference sequence). The V and J ends lost 3 bases and 4 bases respectively, with 5 bases between them. Here the CDR3 reads CSASVADTQYF. CDR3 DNA: TGCAGTGCTAGCGTCGCAGATACGCAGTATTTT.

The gene calls are TRBV9 and TRBJ2-7; D is uncertain. CDR1 and CDR2 from the germline V gene are SGDLS and YYNGEE. V dropped 0 bases and J dropped 6 bases, with 25 bases sitting between them. The CDR3 runs to 18 residues. The DNA of the CDR3 is TGTGCCAGCAGCGTAGCCGCACGGTCAGCTGGCTCACAGTCCGAGCAGTACTTC. Translation gives CASSVAARSAGSQSEQYF. The whole variable domain, remainder taken from reference TRBV9 and TRBJ2-7, is DSGVTQTPKHLITATGQRVTLRCSPRSGDLSVYWYQQSLDQGLQFLIQYYNGEERAKGNILERFSAQQFPDLHSELNLSSLELGDSALYFCASSVAARSAGSQSEQYFGPGTRLTVT.

Only a few counts were recorded for this clone. The chain uses TRBV4-2 and TRBJ2-5, with TRBD2 matching 8 bases. Germline trimming cut 0 bases from V and 7 bases from J; bases unmatched to any gene: 4. The CDR3 runs 14 residues. Germline V gives CDR1 LGHNA, CDR2 YNFKEQ. DNA for the CDR3: TGTGCCAGCAGCCAAGAGAGCGGGGGTTTGACCCAGTACTTC. Amino acids: CASSQESGGLTQYF.

The chain employs TRBV5-4 and TRBJ2-3; 7 nucleotides line up with TRBD2. V shed 4 bases and J 6 bases; nucleotides not matched to a gene: 8. Germline-derived CDR1 and CDR2 are SGHNT and YYREEE (reference sequence). The CDR3 sequence is 14 residues long. The CDR3 DNA reads TGTGCCAGCAGCCCCCCCGGGGAGGGCGATACGCAGTATTTT. Translating gives CASSPPGEGDTQYF.

The table lists this clone with a count of one. V gene TRBV30 combines with J gene TRBJ1-2; weak D call: TRBD1 (5 bases). CDR1 and CDR2 (germline): GTSNPN, SVGIG (reference sequence). V was cut by 2 bases and J by 8 bases, with 12 bases left in between. The CDR3 consists of 12 residues. As DNA, the CDR3 is TGTGCCTGGAGTTGGGGGGGTCCCGGCTACACCTTC. This translates into CAWSWGGPGYTF.

This rearrangement joins TRBV4-1 to TRBJ2-7, with D tentatively TRBD2 (6 bases). Trimming removed 1 base at V and 4 bases at J, with 17 bases between. Germline loops: CDR1 MGHRA, CDR2 YSYEKL. The CDR3 has 16 residues. CDR3 nucleotides: TGCGCCAGCAGCCAAGCATCCGCGGGACTCCCTTACGAGCAGTACTTC. Its translation: CASSQASAGLPYEQYF.

J is TRBJ1-5 and V is TRBV2, with D uncertain. With 4 bases removed from V and 6 bases from J, the gap between germline ends came to 4 bases. The CDR3 contains 11 residues. The germline gives CDR1 SNHLY, CDR2 FYNNEI. The CDR3 nucleotides are TGTGCCAGCAGTGGACTTCAGCCCCAGCATTTT. This sequence encodes CASSGLQPQHF.